Following are 20 T cell receptor beta chains from one sample sequenced in a study of cytomegalovirus exposure and HLA in healthy donors. Researchers ran the PCR with 60 Vbeta and 13 Jbeta primers. Clones were sequenced by immunoSEQ multiplex PCR, and TCRdb holds only the in-frame ones, with some missing. The sample lists about 120,000 clones; roughly 69% were seen once. Input material: PBMCs. These TCRs come from a woman aged 40-49 years in good health and CMV-seropositive.

The genes are TRBV5-6 and TRBJ1-2, with 7 bases aligning to TRBD1. V shed 3 bases, J shed 8 bases, and the junction held 16 bases outside the gene matches. Germline V gene lookup returns CDR1 SGHDT and CDR2 YYEEEE. The CDR3 sequence is 16 residues long. Here the CDR3 reads CASSSNRGPSLHGYTF. The DNA for the CDR3 is TGTGCCAGCAGCTCTAACAGGGGCCCGTCTCTTCACGGCTACACCTTC.

This clone was observed a few times. The chain uses TRBV30 and TRBJ2-7, with D possibly matching TRBD1 (5 bases). The V and J ends lost 2 bases and 4 bases respectively, with 9 bases between them. The CDR3 has 12 amino acids. Germline V gene sequence: CDR1 GTSNPN, CDR2 SVGIG (reference sequence). CDR3 protein: CAWSIDRYEQYF. As DNA, the CDR3 is TGTGCCTGGAGTATTGACAGATACGAGCAGTACTTC.

The CDR3 bases are TGCGCCAGCAGCCAAGGGGCCCACACCGGGGAGCTGTTTTTT. It yields the protein CASSQGAHTGELFF. V gene TRBV4-3 combines with J gene TRBJ2-2; unclear D gene. V was cut by 1 base and J by 3 bases, with 6 bases left in between. The CDR3 covers 14 residues. Germline CDR1 and CDR2: LGHNA and YSLEER.

V usage is TRBV4-1 and J usage is TRBJ2-5; 7 positions match TRBD2. The CDR3 has 16 residues. Germline trimming cut 2 bases from V and 5 bases from J; bases unmatched to any gene: 11. From germline, CDR1 is MGHRA and CDR2 YSYEKL. CDR3 in DNA: TGCGCCAGCAGCCAATTCCGGGAGGATCCACGGGAGACCCAGTACTTC. Residues: CASSQFREDPRETQYF.

This clone was recorded once. The V gene is TRBV15, the J gene TRBJ1-5, with D unclear. Trimming shortened V by 3 bases and J by 2 bases, and 11 bases separated the two germline ends. CDR3 length equals 15 residues. Germline loops: CDR1 LNHNV, CDR2 YYDKDF (reference sequence). CDR3 DNA sequence: TGTGCCACCAGCAGGTCAGCGCGAGGCAATCAGCCCCAGCATTTT. Translation: CATSRSARGNQPQHF.

This chain joins TRBV4-3 and TRBJ2-2, with 7 positions matching TRBD2. The CDR3 has 16 amino acids. Germline V gives CDR1 LGHNA, CDR2 YSLEER. V lost 3 bases, J lost 6 bases, and 10 bases stayed unmatched. The CDR3 spells CASSHFERDYPGELFF. As DNA, the CDR3 is TGCGCCAGCAGCCATTTTGAAAGGGACTATCCCGGGGAGCTGTTTTTT.

The V gene is TRBV4-3, the J gene TRBJ1-4; D not resolved. V was cut by 5 bases and J by 0 bases, with 10 bases left in between. The CDR3 spans 15 residues. Germline lookup yields CDR1 LGHNA and CDR2 YSLEER. This chain's CDR3 is CASSASSSTNEKLFF. CDR3 nucleotides: TGCGCCAGCAGCGCGTCGTCCTCAACTAATGAAAAACTGTTTTTT.

The chain carries TRBV5-1 and TRBJ2-1; maybe TRBD1 (6 bases). Trimming left V 4 bases short and J 0 bases short, with 14 bases between. CDR1 and CDR2 (germline): SGHRS, YFSETQ. The CDR3 is 16 residues long. CDR3: CASSVTGESSYNEQFF. In DNA form, the CDR3 reads TGCGCCAGCAGCGTGACAGGTGAAAGCTCCTACAATGAGCAGTTCTTC.

This clone has only a few counts. This rearrangement joins TRBV4-3 to TRBJ2-7; TRBD1 is a possible D gene (5 bases). Trimming cost V 1 base and J 5 bases, with 9 bases left between them. Germline-derived CDR1 and CDR2 are LGHNA and YSLEER. This CDR3 has 13 amino acids. CDR3 sequence reads: CASSQGTFDEQYF. The CDR3 region has the DNA TGCGCCAGCAGCCAAGGGACATTCGACGAGCAGTACTTC.

This clone came up once. The J gene is TRBJ1-2, the V gene TRBV25-1; D uncertain. This CDR3 contains 16 residues. Germline V lookup: CDR1 MGHDK, CDR2 SYGVNS. Trimming took 6 bases from V and 1 from J, leaving 18 bases between them. The CDR3 nucleotides are TGTGCCAGCAGCGGGGTCGACAAGAGGTTTAACTATGGCTACACCTTC. Amino acid sequence: CASSGVDKRFNYGYTF.

The gene calls are TRBV27 and TRBJ2-3, with 8 bases matching TRBD1. This CDR3 has 16 amino acids. CDR1 and CDR2 (germline): MNHEY, SMNVEV (reference sequence). Trimming cost V 4 bases and J 2 bases; bases outside gene matches: 8. CDR3 DNA: TGTGCCAGCAGTTCTCAGACAGGGGTGCTCACAGATACGCAGTATTTT. Translation gives CASSSQTGVLTDTQYF.

The V and J genes are TRBV29-1 and TRBJ2-1; D may be TRBD2 (6 bases). The CDR3 contains 14 residues. V was clipped by 4 bases and J by 8 bases, with 18 bases between them. Per the germline V gene, CDR1 is SQVTM and CDR2 is ANQGSEA. CDR3 in amino acids: CSVVGGFAIHEQFF. The DNA for the CDR3 is TGCAGCGTTGTAGGAGGGTTTGCTATCCATGAGCAGTTCTTC.

The genes are TRBV18 and TRBJ2-3, with D perhaps TRBD1 (6 bases). This CDR3 comprises 17 residues. Trimming took off 0 bases at V and 4 bases at J, with 17 bases between the two ends. Germline assignment: CDR1 KGHSH and CDR2 LQKENI. CDR3 in amino acids: CASSPPARGKVPDTQYF. The CDR3 DNA reads TGTGCCAGCTCACCACCGGCCAGGGGAAAGGTCCCAGATACGCAGTATTTT.

The V and J genes are TRBV4-2 and TRBJ1-5, with TRBD1 as a possible D gene (5 bases). V was pared by 3 bases and J by 1 base, with 25 bases between. There are 20 residues in the CDR3. Germline V gene sequence: CDR1 LGHNA, CDR2 YNFKEQ. CDR3: CASSQTVVVGIVGSNQPQHF. The CDR3 DNA reads as TGTGCCAGCAGCCAGACAGTGGTTGTTGGGATAGTCGGAAGCAATCAGCCCCAGCATTTT.

This clone appeared a single time. The rearrangement joins TRBV7-6 to TRBJ2-3, with 11 bases matching TRBD2. The CDR3 is 16 residues long. Germline V gene sequence: CDR1 SGHVS, CDR2 FNYEAQ. V was clipped by 5 bases and J by 5 bases; unmatched bases: 9. The chain's CDR3 is CASSPRLAGLVDTQYF. The CDR3 DNA follows: TGTGCCAGCAGCCCGAGACTAGCGGGATTGGTAGATACGCAGTATTTT.

CDR3 sequence (DNA): TGTGCCAGCAGCGTAGAAGGCGGGAGGTTGTTGGAGCAGTTCTTC. This codes for CASSVEGGRLLEQFF. The V gene is TRBV9, the J gene TRBJ2-1, with TRBD2 matching over 8 bases. The J segment lost 10 bases and the V segment lost 0 bases, leaving 9 bases of the junction unmatched. Germline CDR1 is SGDLS and CDR2 is YYNGEE. CDR3 size: 15 residues. The full variable domain, completed using reference TRBV9 and TRBJ2-1, is DSGVTQTPKHLITATGQRVTLRCSPRSGDLSVYWYQQSLDQGLQFLIQYYNGEERAKGNILERFSAQQFPDLHSELNLSSLELGDSALYFCASSVEGGRLLEQFFGPGTRLTVL.

The rearrangement uses TRBV18 and TRBJ2-4, with 8 bases fitting TRBD1. CDR3 length: 18 amino acids. Trimming at V came to 0 bases and at J to 1 base, leaving 8 bases not matched to a gene. CDR1 and CDR2 from the germline V gene are KGHSH and LQKENI. This CDR3 reads CASSPPDREPFAKNIQYF. CDR3 nucleotide sequence: TGTGCCAGCTCACCACCGGACAGGGAGCCATTTGCCAAAAACATTCAGTACTTC.

The J gene is TRBJ2-1, the V gene TRBV19, with a weak D call TRBD2 (6 bases). Germline CDR1 is LNHDA and CDR2 is SQIVND (reference sequence). Deletions cut 3 bases from V and 3 bases from J, with 12 bases between. This CDR3 is built from 15 residues. The CDR3, as DNA: TGTGCCAGTAGTATGGTTTCTAGCGTCTACAATGAGCAGTTCTTC. Translating it yields CASSMVSSVYNEQFF. Supplemented by reference TRBV19 and TRBJ2-1, the full variable domain reads DGGITQSPKYLFRKEGQNVTLSCEQNLNHDAMYWYRQDPGQGLRLIYYSQIVNDFQKGDIAEGYSVSREKKESFPLTVTSAQKNPTAFYLCASSMVSSVYNEQFFGPGTRLTVL.

V and J are TRBV5-1 and TRBJ2-1, with 12 bases fitting TRBD2. Germline V gene sequence: CDR1 SGHRS, CDR2 YFSETQ. V gave up 5 bases and J gave up 4 bases; unmatched junction bases: 10. The CDR3 runs to 17 residues. CDR3 sequence (DNA): TGCGCCAGCAGGATCGTCCCTGGGACTAGCGGGTACAATGAGCAGTTCTTC. Amino acids: CASRIVPGTSGYNEQFF. The entire variable domain, with the rest obtained from reference TRBV5-1 and TRBJ2-1, is as follows: KAGVTQTPRYLIKTRGQQVTLSCSPISGHRSVSWYQQTPGQGLQFLFEYFSETQRNKGNFPGRFSGRQFSNSRSEMNVSTLELGDSALYLCASRIVPGTSGYNEQFFGPGTRLTVL.

The rearrangement uses TRBV28 and TRBJ2-3; 9 nucleotides match TRBD2. The CDR3 length is 18 residues. CDR1 is MDHEN and CDR2 is SYDVKM in the germline V gene. J gave up 0 bases and V 5 bases, and 12 bases lay outside the gene matches. CDR3 sequence: CASSPITTSGSSTDTQYF. In DNA, the CDR3 is TGTGCCAGCAGTCCCATCACGACTAGCGGCTCTAGCACAGATACGCAGTATTTT.